This T cell receptor beta chain emerged from a study of cytomegalovirus exposure and HLA in healthy donors. On the study more broadly: Later analysis reported that the 120 or so validation repertoires shared the platform of the roughly 630 first-cohort repertoires.

Clones were read by immunoSEQ multiplex PCR, and TCRdb kept only the in-frame ones, dropping some. The sample lists 90,000 to 150,000 clones, around 87% occurring once. Trimming took off 4 bases at V and 5 bases at J, with 14 bases between the two ends. The length of the CDR3 is 14 residues. The V gene's germline CDR1 is SGHDN and CDR2 FVKESK. This chain links TRBV14 with TRBJ1-2; D ambiguous. This clonotype was sampled from a woman under 30 in good health and CMV-seropositive. Sequencing was carried out using PBMCs. CDR3 protein: CASSPGPASYGYTF. CDR3 DNA: TGTGCCAGCAGCCCTGGGCCAGCCTCATATGGCTACACCTTC.